This TCR beta chain was captured by sequencing in a study of blood T cell repertoires in COVID-19. Study at large: Whether acute or convalescent, the COVID-19 samples came from the United States, Italy and Spain. T cells, B-cell-depleted T cells, or PBMCs supplied cDNA or gDNA.

CDR3 length: 13 amino acids. CDR1 is LGHDT, CDR2 YNNKEL, per germline (reference sequence). Germline trimming cut 5 bases from V and 4 bases from J; bases unmatched to any gene: 4. TCRdb's table, derived via immunoSEQ multiplex PCR, lists solely in-frame clones and lacks some. The table records about 270,000 clones, over 80% of them present only once. Each participant's cohort was designated according to participant-reported clinical history. This TCR came from a woman aged 30 to 39 with acute COVID-19. The chain uses TRBV3-1 (or the pseudogene TRBV3-2) and TRBJ2-7, with 8 bases matching TRBD2. Input material: PBMCs or T cells enriched from blood (not recorded which). The CDR3 DNA follows: TGTGCCAGCAGCGTCCGGGGGGGGTACGAGCAGTACTTC. Translating it yields CASSVRGGYEQYF.